This T cell receptor beta chain was sequenced during a study of blood T cell repertoires in COVID-19. Overall study: Samples came from the United States, Italy and Spain, spanning acute and convalescent COVID-19. T cells, B-cell-depleted T cells, or PBMCs supplied cDNA or gDNA.

V gave up 4 bases and J gave up 7 bases, with 11 bases separating them. The CDR3 runs 13 residues. Germline V gene lookup returns CDR1 LGHDT and CDR2 YNNKEL (reference sequence). Original data processing: Amplification of reference gene primers provided the estimated nucleated cell counts. TCRdb keeps only in-frame clones here, not all; method: immunoSEQ multiplex PCR. D and trimming come from the DNA, and the V and J calls and clone size come from that table. The sample yields around 230,000 clones, 80% to 90% seen once. The origin of this receptor is a woman in her thirties or forties with active or convalescent COVID-19. V and J are TRBV3-1 (or the pseudogene TRBV3-2) and TRBJ1-5; no reliable D call. Sequenced input: peripheral blood. CDR3 nucleotide sequence: TGTGCCAGCAGCCGAACCGACATCCAGCCCCAGCATTTT. This sequence encodes CASSRTDIQPQHF.